The entry that follows covers one T cell receptor beta chain sequence. Germline V gene sequence: CDR1 SEHNR, CDR2 FQNEAQ (reference sequence). Between the trimmed V and J ends, which lost 5 bases and 2 bases, there was a span of 9 bases. This CDR3 has 13 residues. This entry belongs to a study of blood T cell repertoires in COVID-19. The wider study: Sites in the United States, Italy and Spain provided acute and convalescent COVID-19 samples. From T cells, B-cell-depleted T cells, or PBMCs came the material, which was cDNA or gDNA.

In the study's own analysis: Estimates of nucleated cell counts were drawn from the amplification of reference gene primers. Produced via immunoSEQ multiplex PCR; TCRdb's table is partial and in-frame only. V, J and clone size reflect that table, while D and trimming were determined from the DNA. The sample consists of about 670,000 clones, more than 80% of them appearing once. The genes are TRBV7-9 and TRBJ1-2; the D gene is possibly TRBD1 (6 bases). What was sequenced was peripheral blood. This TCR derives from a woman aged 18-29 years with acute or convalescent COVID-19. The CDR3 DNA reads as TGTGCCAGCAGCCGAGACAGGAACTATGGCTACACCTTC. Its protein product is CASSRDRNYGYTF.